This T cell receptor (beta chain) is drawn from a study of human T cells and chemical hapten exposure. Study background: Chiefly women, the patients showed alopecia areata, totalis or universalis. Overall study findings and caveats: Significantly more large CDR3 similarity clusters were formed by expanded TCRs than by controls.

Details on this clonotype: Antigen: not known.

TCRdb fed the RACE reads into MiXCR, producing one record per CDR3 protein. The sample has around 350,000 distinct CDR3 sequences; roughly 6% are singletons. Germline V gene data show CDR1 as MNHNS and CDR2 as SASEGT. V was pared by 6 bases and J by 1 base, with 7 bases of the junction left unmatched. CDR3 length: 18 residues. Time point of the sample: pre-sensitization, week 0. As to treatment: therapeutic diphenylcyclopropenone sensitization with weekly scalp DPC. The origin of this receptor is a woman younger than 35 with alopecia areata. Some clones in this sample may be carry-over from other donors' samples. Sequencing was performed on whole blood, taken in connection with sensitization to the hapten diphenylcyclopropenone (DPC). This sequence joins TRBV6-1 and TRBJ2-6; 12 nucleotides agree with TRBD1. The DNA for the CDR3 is TGTGCCAGCAGGCCCGGGACAGGGGGCTTTTCTGGGGCCAACGTCCTGACTTTC. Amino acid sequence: CASRPGTGGFSGANVLTF.